A single sample gave rise to the 26 T cell receptor beta chains below, sequenced in a study of blood T cell repertoires in COVID-19. Sequenced by immunoSEQ multiplex PCR; TCRdb stores in-frame clones only, minus some. The sample lists 400,000 or so clones, 87% occurring once. The specimen sequenced was PBMCs or T cells enriched from blood (not recorded which). These receptors originate from a man aged 35 to 55 in a cohort exposed to, infected with or recovered from COVID-19 (not recorded which).

The chain carries TRBV19 and TRBJ1-3; D is possibly TRBD1 (5 bases). The V end lost 11 bases, the J end lost 2 bases, and 10 bases lay between the germline ends. Germline loops: CDR1 LNHDA, CDR2 SQIVND (reference sequence). This CDR3 region has 12 residues. The CDR3: CAGKTAGNTIYF. The CDR3 region has the DNA TGTGCCGGCAAGACAGCTGGAAACACCATATATTTT.

Only a few counts were recorded for this clone. The genes are TRBV5-1 and TRBJ2-2; 8 nucleotides align to TRBD1. The CDR3 covers 16 residues. CDR1 is SGHRS and CDR2 is YFSETQ in the germline V gene. Losses at the gene ends were 2 bases for V and 5 bases for J; bases not matched to a gene: 8. As DNA, the CDR3 is TGCGCCAGCAGCTTATCCGGGACAGGACGGACCGGGGAGCTGTTTTTT. Its translation is CASSLSGTGRTGELFF.

The chain links TRBV5-1 to TRBJ1-2; the D gene is possibly TRBD1 (6 bases). CDR3 size: 13 residues. Trimming cost V 0 bases and J 8 bases, with 11 bases left between them. CDR1 and CDR2 (germline): SGHRS, YFSETQ. In nucleotides, the CDR3 is TGCGCCAGCAGCTTGGTAGGGGGTGAGGGCTACACCTTC. Encoded protein: CASSLVGGEGYTF.

The chain employs TRBV5-6 and TRBJ1-2, with D possibly matching TRBD1 (6 bases). Germline V gene sequence: CDR1 SGHDT, CDR2 YYEEEE. This CDR3 has 12 amino acids. Trimming removed 4 bases from V and 8 bases from J, with 12 bases in between. This CDR3 reads CASSPDRLGYTF. In DNA form, the CDR3 reads TGTGCCAGCAGCCCGGACAGACTGGGCTACACCTTC.

This chain uses TRBV18 with TRBJ2-3, with TRBD1 matching over 8 bases. With V trimmed by 1 base and J by 0 bases, 3 bases remained unmatched. The CDR3 spans 16 residues. Germline V lookup: CDR1 KGHSH, CDR2 LQKENI. The CDR3 spells CASSPRQGMSTDTQYF. CDR3 DNA: TGTGCCAGCTCACCACGACAGGGGATGAGCACAGATACGCAGTATTTT.

V gene TRBV6-4 combines with J gene TRBJ1-4, with D possibly TRBD1 on 6 matching bases. The CDR3 runs 16 residues. Germline lookup yields CDR1 MRHNA and CDR2 SNTAGT. The V gene lost 5 bases and the J gene lost 6 bases, with 19 bases spanning the gap. CDR3: CASSKGQIKEDEKLFF. The DNA for the CDR3 is TGTGCCAGCAGTAAAGGACAGATTAAAGAAGATGAAAAACTGTTTTTT.

The rearrangement links TRBV10-1 to TRBJ2-3; D possibly corresponds to TRBD2 (5 bases). The CDR3 contains 14 residues. Germline V CDR1 and CDR2: WNHNN, SYGVQD (reference sequence). V lost 8 bases to trimming and J lost 0 bases, with 12 bases between them. The CDR3 spells CASGGGPSTDTQYF. The CDR3, as DNA: TGCGCCAGCGGTGGCGGGCCCAGCACAGATACGCAGTATTTT.

The chain recombines TRBV11-1 with TRBJ2-2; 7 bases agree with TRBD2. Germline V gives CDR1 SGHAT, CDR2 FQDESV (reference sequence). The CDR3 sequence is 16 residues long. V gave up 7 bases and J gave up 5 bases; unmatched junction bases: 13. This chain's CDR3 is CASTVRRGGRTGELFF. The CDR3 nucleotides read TGTGCCAGCACCGTCCGGCGGGGCGGGAGAACCGGGGAGCTGTTTTTT.

This rearrangement joins TRBV12-5 to TRBJ1-1; 8 nucleotides agree with TRBD1. J gave up 5 bases and V 4 bases, and 3 bases lay outside the gene matches. Germline V CDR1 and CDR2: LGHNT, FRNRAP. This CDR3 comprises 13 residues. The CDR3 sequence is CASGSQGATEAFF. The CDR3 region has the DNA TGTGCTAGTGGTTCTCAGGGGGCAACTGAAGCTTTCTTT.

The J gene is TRBJ1-1, the V gene TRBV19; D call uncertain. The CDR3 contains 13 residues. Germline V gene data show CDR1 as LNHDA and CDR2 as SQIVND (reference sequence). Trimming cost V 3 bases and J 1 base, with 6 bases left between them. CDR3 sequence: CASSMRGNTEAFF. DNA of the CDR3: TGTGCCAGTAGTATGCGGGGGAACACTGAAGCTTTCTTT.

The chain has TRBV7-9 and TRBJ1-2; 9 nucleotides align to TRBD1. The V gene end was trimmed by 6 bases and the J gene end by 6 bases; junction bases not matched to a gene: 11. Germline CDR1 reads SEHNR; CDR2 reads FQNEAQ (reference sequence). The CDR3 is 15 amino acids. For the CDR3, the DNA is TGTGCCAGCAGTTCAGGAATACAGGGGGCAAATGGCTACACCTTC. Translating gives CASSSGIQGANGYTF. The variable domain in full, with the rest retrieved from reference TRBV7-9 and TRBJ1-2, is DTGVSQNPRHKITKRGQNVTFRCDPISEHNRLYWYRQTLGQGPEFLTYFQNEAQLEKSRLLSDRFSAERPKGSFSTLEIQRTEQGDSAMYLCASSSGIQGANGYTFGSGTRLTVV.

This clone was recorded only once. The chain carries TRBV10-1 and TRBJ2-1; possible D gene TRBD2, 6 bases. The CDR3 has 15 amino acids. In germline, CDR1 is WNHNN, CDR2 SYGVQD (reference sequence). Deletions cut 6 bases from V and 3 bases from J, with 15 bases between. The CDR3 loop reads CASRTGLHLYNEQFF. In DNA, the CDR3 is TGCGCCAGCAGGACCGGACTACATCTCTACAATGAGCAGTTCTTC.

This clone was counted once. This chain links TRBV5-1 with TRBJ2-3; 9 nucleotides align to TRBD2. CDR1 SGHRS and CDR2 YFSETQ come from the germline V gene. This CDR3 contains 16 residues. The V segment lost 4 bases and the J segment 5 bases; nucleotides outside the gene matches: 11. This CDR3 reads CASSPVRGRAGDTQYF. CDR3 sequence (DNA): TGCGCCAGCAGCCCGGTACGCGGGAGGGCCGGAGATACGCAGTATTTT. The full variable domain, with the rest looked up from reference TRBV5-1 and TRBJ2-3, is KAGVTQTPRYLIKTRGQQVTLSCSPISGHRSVSWYQQTPGQGLQFLFEYFSETQRNKGNFPGRFSGRQFSNSRSEMNVSTLELGDSALYLCASSPVRGRAGDTQYFGPGTRLTVL.

V and J are TRBV4-1 and TRBJ2-7; a weak D match, TRBD1 (5 bases). V shed 4 bases and J shed 5 bases, with 18 bases lying between them. The CDR3 has 15 residues. Germline CDR1 MGHRA, CDR2 YSYEKL. CDR3 sequence reads: CASSPTSARVDEQYF. CDR3 in DNA: TGCGCCAGCAGCCCAACGAGCGCCAGGGTGGACGAGCAGTACTTC.

V and J are TRBV2 and TRBJ1-1; D is undetermined. CDR1 is SNHLY, CDR2 FYNNEI, per germline. V dropped 6 bases and J dropped 5 bases, with 19 bases sitting between them. CDR3 length: 15 residues. The CDR3 sequence is CASSAGPRGMTEAFF. CDR3 nucleotides: TGTGCCAGCAGCGCGGGCCCCCGGGGTATGACTGAAGCTTTCTTT.

The chain joins TRBV12-3 or TRBV12-4 to TRBJ1-4, with D perhaps TRBD1 (6 bases). The CDR3 contains 13 residues. The V end was cut by 6 bases, the J end by 4 bases, with 9 bases between. CDR3: CASSRQVNEKLFF. For the CDR3, the DNA is TGTGCCAGCAGCAGACAGGTTAATGAAAAACTGTTTTTT.

CDR3 in amino acids: CASSLRVSGNSYNEQFF. As DNA, the CDR3 is TGTGCCAGCAGTTTAAGGGTTAGCGGGAACTCCTACAATGAGCAGTTCTTC. This chain joins TRBV27 and TRBJ2-1; TRBD2 aligns across 8 bases. The CDR3 is 17 amino acids. Germline CDR1 is MNHEY and CDR2 is SMNVEV (reference sequence). Trimming took 2 bases from V and 0 from J; bases not matched to a gene: 6.

This sequence joins TRBV24-1 and TRBJ2-3, with 14 bases fitting TRBD2. The CDR3 sequence is 17 residues long. Germline CDR1 reads KGHDR; CDR2 reads SFDVKD. J lost 5 bases, V lost 4 bases, and 7 bases had no gene match. This chain's CDR3 is CATSDPGLAGGRDTQYF. Written as DNA, the CDR3 is TGTGCCACCAGTGACCCCGGACTAGCGGGAGGTCGAGATACGCAGTATTTT.

The genes are TRBV11-3 and TRBJ2-7, with TRBD2 identical over 12 bases. This CDR3 spans 16 amino acids. CDR1 is SGHNT and CDR2 is YENEEA in the germline V gene. J was trimmed by 4 bases and V by 5 bases; bases with no gene match: 9. Here the CDR3 DNA reads TGTGCCAGCAGCCTCCTAGCGGGAGGGGCAGCATACGAGCAGTACTTC. It translates to CASSLLAGGAAYEQYF.

J is TRBJ2-7 and V is TRBV5-1, with 7 positions matching TRBD2. V gave up 1 base and J gave up 3 bases; unmatched junction bases: 13. This CDR3 is 17 amino acids long. The germline CDR1 and CDR2 sequences are SGHRS and YFSETQ. The CDR3 is CASSLSPGGGSLYEQYF. The CDR3, as DNA: TGCGCCAGCAGCTTGTCCCCTGGCGGCGGGAGCCTCTACGAGCAGTACTTC. The whole variable domain, remainder taken from reference TRBV5-1 and TRBJ2-7, is KAGVTQTPRYLIKTRGQQVTLSCSPISGHRSVSWYQQTPGQGLQFLFEYFSETQRNKGNFPGRFSGRQFSNSRSEMNVSTLELGDSALYLCASSLSPGGGSLYEQYFGPGTRLTVT.

This clone was detected once. The J gene is TRBJ2-2, the V gene TRBV12-5; maybe TRBD1 (5 bases). This CDR3 is 13 amino acids long. V dropped 6 bases and J dropped 3 bases, with 8 bases sitting between them. CDR1 and CDR2 (germline): LGHNT, FRNRAP. The CDR3 is CASGPRDTGELFF. The CDR3 DNA follows: TGTGCTAGTGGCCCCAGGGACACCGGGGAGCTGTTTTTT.

The gene calls are TRBV3-1 (or the pseudogene TRBV3-2) and TRBJ2-7; TRBD1 might be the D (5 bases). The CDR3 length is 14 residues. Germline-derived CDR1 and CDR2 are LGHDT and YNNKEL (reference sequence). Trimming left V 0 bases short and J 6 bases short, with 12 bases between. DNA of the CDR3: TGTGCCAGCAGCCAAGAAGGCAGGGTGTCCGAGCAGTACTTC. Translating it yields CASSQEGRVSEQYF.

The gene calls are TRBV19 and TRBJ1-4; 8 nucleotides align to TRBD1. Germline lookup yields CDR1 LNHDA and CDR2 SQIVND (reference sequence). The V and J ends lost 3 bases and 8 bases, in that order; junction bases with no gene match: 8. This CDR3 contains 15 residues. The CDR3 spells CASSIGQGGGEKLFF. The CDR3 region has the DNA TGTGCCAGTAGTATCGGACAGGGAGGGGGCGAAAAACTGTTTTTT.

The genes are TRBV7-2 and TRBJ1-1; TRBD1 matches 8 bases. The CDR3 is 13 residues long. The junction had 3 bases not matched to a gene; V was cut back by 6 bases and J by 3 bases. Germline V gene sequence: CDR1 SGHTA, CDR2 FQGNSA. The CDR3 protein is CASRVTGDTEAFF. The CDR3, as DNA: TGTGCCAGCAGGGTGACAGGGGACACTGAAGCTTTCTTT.

The J gene is TRBJ2-7, the V gene TRBV29-1; no clear D. This CDR3 region has 14 residues. Trimming pared 7 bases from V and 0 bases from J, leaving 16 bases between. Germline V gene sequence: CDR1 SQVTM, CDR2 ANQGSEA. For the CDR3, the DNA is TGCAGCGCTACGGCAGGCAGTAGCTCCTACGAGCAGTACTTC. Protein product: CSATAGSSSYEQYF.

This clone was picked up one time. This sequence joins TRBV5-1 and TRBJ2-2; 7 bases align to TRBD1. Trimming removed 2 bases from V and 5 bases from J; junction bases left unmatched: 6. Germline assignment: CDR1 SGHRS and CDR2 YFSETQ. The CDR3 has 15 residues. CDR3 sequence (DNA): TGCGCCAGCAGCTTCGGGACAGTTCAGACCGGGGAGCTGTTTTTT. Translation: CASSFGTVQTGELFF.